Reported below is one T cell receptor beta chain. The target antigen is unknown. Per the germline V gene, CDR1 is KGHSH and CDR2 is LQKENI. V gave up 6 bases and J gave up 10 bases, with 13 bases separating them. The CDR3 consists of 12 residues. The data were obtained in a study of CD8 T cells in Susac syndrome. General study points: The Susac syndrome CD4+ T cell repertoires displayed no clonal expansion. By the study's own acknowledgment, its TCR sequencing and HLA analysis included relatively few individuals.

It was with random hexamers that about 0.45 to 1 ug RNA was reverse transcribed. TCRdb itself ran the immunoSEQ multiplex PCR reads through MiXCR, one entry per CDR3 protein. The repertoire holds more than 150,000 distinct CDR3 sequences, with 90% to 97% as singletons. The receptor's source is a human donor with Susac syndrome. The chain is built from TRBV18 and TRBJ2-1; the D gene is possibly TRBD2 (6 bases). Material for sequencing was CD4+ T cells from PBMCs. This CDR3 is CASSLRDSEQFF. The CDR3 DNA sequence: TGTGCCAGCTCGCTCAGGGACTCCGAGCAGTTCTTC.